The TCR beta chain described here comes from a study of T cell repertoires in cytomegalovirus infection. Across the study: Selection of CMV epitopes for the study included recently identified HLA-C-restricted and well-studied HLA-B-restricted ones. Shared public TCR beta signatures pointed to both CMV infection and a matching HLA type. Findings and caveats of the study: Individuals carrying CMV plus the relevant HLA were identified by cumulative frequency of public TCR beta families.

This CDR3 region has 16 residues. V was pared by 5 bases and J by 2 bases, with 11 bases of the junction left unmatched. Germline V gene data show CDR1 as LGHNA and CDR2 as YNFKEQ. This clonotype was seen ten or more times. Its antigen is unknown. In TCRdb, the reads were re-called with MiXCR into one record per CDR3 protein. The repertoire includes 750,000 to 900,000 distinct CDR3 sequences, under 35% of them detected once, and roughly 14% sits in the top ten. Sequenced material: cultured CD8+ T cells from PBMCs, taken from culture after CMV antigen stimulation. This sequence joins TRBV4-2 and TRBJ1-2, with 7 bases identical to TRBD1. The clonotype comes from a human donor in good health (CMV status not recorded). Some clones in this sample may be carry-over from other donors' samples. The CDR3 nucleotides are TGTGCCAGCAGCGAAAGGGAGGGGGCGAGGAACTATGGCTACACCTTC. Translation: CASSEREGARNYGYTF.